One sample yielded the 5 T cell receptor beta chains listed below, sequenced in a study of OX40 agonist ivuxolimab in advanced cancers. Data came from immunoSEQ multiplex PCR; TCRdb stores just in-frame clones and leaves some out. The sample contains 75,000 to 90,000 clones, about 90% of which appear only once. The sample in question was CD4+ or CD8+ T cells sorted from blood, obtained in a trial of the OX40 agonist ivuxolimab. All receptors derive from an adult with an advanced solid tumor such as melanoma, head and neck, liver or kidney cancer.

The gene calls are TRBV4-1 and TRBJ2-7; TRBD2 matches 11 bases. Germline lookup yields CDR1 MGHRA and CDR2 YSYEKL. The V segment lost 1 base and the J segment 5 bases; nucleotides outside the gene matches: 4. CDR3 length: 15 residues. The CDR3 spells CASSQGRLAGNEQYF. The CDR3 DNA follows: TGCGCCAGCAGCCAAGGTCGACTAGCGGGAAACGAGCAGTACTTC.

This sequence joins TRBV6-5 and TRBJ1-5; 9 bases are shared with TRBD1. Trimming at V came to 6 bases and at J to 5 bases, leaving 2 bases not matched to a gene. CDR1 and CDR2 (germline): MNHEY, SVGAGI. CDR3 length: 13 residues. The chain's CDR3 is CASSWDRDQPQHF. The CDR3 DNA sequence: TGTGCCAGCAGCTGGGACAGGGATCAGCCCCAGCATTTT.

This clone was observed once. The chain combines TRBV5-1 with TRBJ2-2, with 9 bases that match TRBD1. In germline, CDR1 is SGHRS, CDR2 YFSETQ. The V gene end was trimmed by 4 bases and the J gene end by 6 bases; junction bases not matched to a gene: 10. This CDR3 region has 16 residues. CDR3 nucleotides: TGCGCCAGCAGCGCCACAGGGGGCGATATCTCCGGGGAGCTGTTTTTT. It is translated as CASSATGGDISGELFF.

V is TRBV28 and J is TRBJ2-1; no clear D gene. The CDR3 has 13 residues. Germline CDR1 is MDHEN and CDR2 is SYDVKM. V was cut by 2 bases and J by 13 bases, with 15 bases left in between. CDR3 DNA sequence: TGTGCCAGCAGTTTACAAGTCCCCAAAGGCCAGTTCTTC. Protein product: CASSLQVPKGQFF.

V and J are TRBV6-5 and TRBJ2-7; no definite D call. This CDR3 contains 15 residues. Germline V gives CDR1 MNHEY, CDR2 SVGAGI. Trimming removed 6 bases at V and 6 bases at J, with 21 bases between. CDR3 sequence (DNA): TGTGCCAGCAGGGGCCACCTAGGCATTCCTGGCGAGCAGTACTTC. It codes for CASRGHLGIPGEQYF.